The 20 T cell receptor beta chains below were found in one sample sequenced in a study of cytomegalovirus exposure and HLA in healthy donors. PCR employed 60 Vbeta and 13 Jbeta primers. Clones were read by immunoSEQ multiplex PCR, and TCRdb kept only the in-frame ones, dropping some. The table includes some 120,000 clones, 15% detected once. What was sequenced was PBMCs. The receptors were gathered from a woman under 30 in good health and CMV-seronegative.

The chain recombines TRBV29-1 with TRBJ2-2; 9 nucleotides align to TRBD2. J gave up 4 bases and V 1 base, and 4 bases lay outside the gene matches. Germline CDR1 and CDR2: SQVTM and ANQGSEA. This CDR3 comprises 15 residues. The CDR3 DNA reads TGCAGCGTTGAAGGGGCGGGAGGGCCCACCGGGGAGCTGTTTTTT. As protein: CSVEGAGGPTGELFF.

This rearrangement joins TRBV28 to TRBJ1-2; TRBD1 matches 9 bases. CDR1 is MDHEN, CDR2 SYDVKM, per germline. V was pared by 6 bases and J by 4 bases, with 6 bases of the junction left unmatched. This CDR3 comprises 14 residues. This chain's CDR3 is CASRTGQGPYGYTF. CDR3 sequence (DNA): TGTGCCAGCAGAACGGGACAGGGACCCTATGGCTACACCTTC.

V usage is TRBV5-1 and J usage is TRBJ2-7, with 7 bases lining up with TRBD2. The V gene's germline CDR1 is SGHRS and CDR2 YFSETQ. The V segment lost 0 bases and the J segment 3 bases; nucleotides outside the gene matches: 6. The length of the CDR3 is 15 residues. The chain's CDR3 is CASSLGREADYEQYF. The CDR3 bases are TGCGCCAGCAGCTTGGGTCGGGAGGCTGACTACGAGCAGTACTTC.

The chain recombines TRBV19 with TRBJ1-5, with 8 bases that match TRBD1. The CDR3 runs 13 residues. J was trimmed by 5 bases and V by 8 bases; bases with no gene match: 5. Germline CDR1 LNHDA, CDR2 SQIVND (reference sequence). The CDR3 coding sequence is TGTGCCAGTTCGGGACAGGAGGATCAGCCCCAGCATTTT. This gives the protein CASSGQEDQPQHF.

The V gene is TRBV28, the J gene TRBJ1-1; D is unclear. Germline V lookup: CDR1 MDHEN, CDR2 SYDVKM. The CDR3 covers 14 residues. With 5 bases removed from V and 3 bases from J, the gap between germline ends came to 13 bases. The DNA for the CDR3 is TGTGCCAGCAGTCCGCCGGGATGGGACACTGAAGCTTTCTTT. It specifies CASSPPGWDTEAFF.

The rearrangement joins TRBV28 to TRBJ1-4; 8 nucleotides match TRBD1. The junction had 10 bases not matched to a gene; V was cut back by 5 bases and J by 8 bases. The germline CDR1 and CDR2 sequences are MDHEN and SYDVKM. CDR3 length: 15 residues. The DNA for the CDR3 is TGTGCCAGCAGTCCACCCCAGGGGGCCATCGAAAAACTGTTTTTT. This gives the protein CASSPPQGAIEKLFF.

This clone was seen a handful of times. As DNA, the CDR3 is TGTCCGCCCTACTTACCGGAGTCAGAGACCTACGAGCAGTACTTC. Translated: CPPYLPESETYEQYF. This chain links TRBV19 with TRBJ2-7; D is unresolved. CDR3 length equals 15 residues. Germline CDR1 reads LNHDA; CDR2 reads SQIVND (reference sequence).

The rearrangement uses TRBV9 and TRBJ2-2, with 13 bases lining up with TRBD2. The V gene's germline CDR1 is SGDLS and CDR2 YYNGEE. The CDR3 spans 16 residues. The V segment lost 0 bases and the J segment 6 bases; nucleotides outside the gene matches: 2. DNA of the CDR3: TGTGCCAGCAGCGTAGGGACTAGCGGGAGTTCCGGGGAGCTGTTTTTT. Protein: CASSVGTSGSSGELFF. The complete variable domain, with remaining parts taken from reference TRBV9 and TRBJ2-2, reads DSGVTQTPKHLITATGQRVTLRCSPRSGDLSVYWYQQSLDQGLQFLIQYYNGEERAKGNILERFSAQQFPDLHSELNLSSLELGDSALYFCASSVGTSGSSGELFFGEGSRLTVL.

This chain joins TRBV28 and TRBJ1-2; 7 bases fit TRBD1. J was trimmed by 1 base and V by 5 bases; bases with no gene match: 13. CDR1 and CDR2 from the germline V gene are MDHEN and SYDVKM. This CDR3 comprises 17 residues. CDR3 in DNA: TGTGCCAGCAGTCCTTACAGGACAGGTCCGATTAACTATGGCTACACCTTC. Protein sequence: CASSPYRTGPINYGYTF.

The chain uses TRBV28 and TRBJ1-3; D gene uncertain. Per germline, CDR1 MDHEN and CDR2 SYDVKM. The V end lost 5 bases, the J end lost 1 base, and 15 bases lay between the germline ends. The length of the CDR3 is 16 residues. CDR3: CASSEWSGLSGNTIYF. CDR3 in DNA: TGTGCCAGCAGTGAATGGTCAGGCCTTTCTGGAAACACCATATATTTT.

This clone was counted only a few times. This chain joins TRBV15 and TRBJ1-4, with 9 bases matching TRBD1. This CDR3 region has 15 residues. Germline trimming cut 5 bases from V and 7 bases from J; bases unmatched to any gene: 8. The germline V gene encodes CDR1 LNHNV and CDR2 YYDKDF (reference sequence). The CDR3 region is CATSPRDRAGEKLFF. The CDR3 DNA reads as TGTGCCACCAGCCCCAGGGACAGGGCGGGTGAAAAACTGTTTTTT.

The chain employs TRBV5-1 and TRBJ2-7; TRBD1 matches at 9 bases. The CDR3 sequence is 14 residues long. In germline, CDR1 is SGHRS, CDR2 YFSETQ. V dropped 5 bases and J dropped 0; count of bases not matched to a gene: 3. Here the CDR3 DNA reads TGCGCCAGCAGATCGACAGGGGGCTCCTACGAGCAGTACTTC. It is translated as CASRSTGGSYEQYF.

This clone has only a few counts. The V gene is TRBV21-1, the J gene TRBJ2-7; the D segment call TRBD2 is taken from the table without a DNA check. TRBV21-1 is an annotated pseudogene. This CDR3 has 16 amino acids. The CDR3 here is CASSKVSPGISYEQYF. The CDR3 DNA follows: TGTGCCAGCAGCAAAGTAAGTCCGGGGATCTCCTACGAGCAGTACTTC.

This clone was found a few times. This chain uses TRBV7-3 with TRBJ2-1; a weak D match, TRBD1 (6 bases). Trimming removed 0 bases from V and 9 bases from J, with 9 bases in between. The germline gives CDR1 SGHTA, CDR2 FQGTGA. This CDR3 region has 13 residues. CDR3: CASSLTPTGEQFF. As DNA, the CDR3 is TGTGCCAGCAGCTTAACCCCGACAGGTGAGCAGTTCTTC.

The chain uses TRBV29-1 and TRBJ1-5; 8 nucleotides line up with TRBD1. Germline trimming cut 7 bases from V and 6 bases from J; bases unmatched to any gene: 14. This CDR3 is built from 15 residues. CDR1 SQVTM and CDR2 ANQGSEA come from the germline V gene. The CDR3 DNA is TGCAGCGCAATACCCGCCCAGGGGGCATCTCAGCCCCAGCATTTT. Its protein is CSAIPAQGASQPQHF.

This clone came up a few times. The V call is TRBV13, the J call TRBJ1-1; TRBD1 matches at 8 bases. The J segment lost 8 bases and the V segment lost 6 bases, leaving 5 bases of the junction unmatched. Germline V lookup: CDR1 PRHDT, CDR2 FYEKMQ (reference sequence). The CDR3 has 12 residues. The CDR3: CASRLDRGEAFF. The DNA of the CDR3 is TGTGCCAGCAGACTTGACAGGGGAGAAGCTTTCTTT.

In its sample, this clone was seen a few times. This rearrangement joins TRBV7-2 to TRBJ2-7, with 8 bases that match TRBD2. This CDR3 spans 18 amino acids. V shed 5 bases and J 0 bases; nucleotides not matched to a gene: 15. CDR1 SGHTA and CDR2 FQGNSA come from the germline V gene. CDR3 region: CASSARTRLSGSSYEQYF. Here the CDR3 DNA reads TGTGCCAGCAGCGCGCGGACTCGCCTAAGCGGGAGCTCCTACGAGCAGTACTTC. The full variable domain, with the rest looked up from reference TRBV7-2 and TRBJ2-7, is GAGVSQSPSNKVTEKGKDVELRCDPISGHTALYWYRQSLGQGLEFLIYFQGNSAPDKSGLPSDRFSAERTGGSVSTLTIQRTQQEDSAVYLCASSARTRLSGSSYEQYFGPGTRLTVT.

This clone appeared once. V and J are TRBV15 and TRBJ2-6; no clear D. CDR3 size: 16 residues. V was cut by 3 bases and J by 0 bases, with 9 bases left in between. Germline CDR1 reads LNHNV; CDR2 reads YYDKDF (reference sequence). The CDR3 DNA follows: TGTGCCACCAGCAGTAAAGGCGGCTCTGGGGCCAACGTCCTGACTTTC. Its translation is CATSSKGGSGANVLTF.

The chain combines TRBV15 with TRBJ2-1; 10 bases line up with TRBD2. The CDR3 covers 20 residues. V trimming: 4 bases; J trimming: 5 bases; junction bases outside the gene matches: 20. Germline CDR1 LNHNV, CDR2 YYDKDF (reference sequence). The CDR3 spells CATSTIAGLAGVLVDNEQFF. CDR3 DNA sequence: TGTGCCACCAGCACAATTGCGGGTCTAGCGGGAGTCTTGGTGGACAATGAGCAGTTCTTC.

In its sample, this clone was seen a few times. The chain is built from TRBV7-9 and TRBJ1-2; D possibly corresponds to TRBD1 (6 bases). CDR3 size: 15 residues. The V gene lost 5 bases and the J gene lost 4 bases, with 17 bases spanning the gap. Per the germline V gene, CDR1 is SEHNR and CDR2 is FQNEAQ (reference sequence). The DNA of the CDR3 is TGTGCCAGCAGCCCTAGCCTTACAGGGTCCTATGGCTACACCTTC. It specifies CASSPSLTGSYGYTF.